The clone carrying this TCR beta chain turned up a few times. With random hexamers, reverse transcription was performed on about 0.5 to 1 ug of RNA. TCRdb fed the immunoSEQ multiplex PCR reads into MiXCR, producing one record per CDR3 protein. This table holds a few hundred thousand distinct CDR3 sequences, 85% found once. This record belongs to a study of CD8 T cells in Susac syndrome. The CDR3 runs to 16 residues. After removal of 5 bases from V and 1 base from J, the junction contained 4 bases not matched to a gene. The V gene's germline CDR1 is SGHAT and CDR2 FQNNGV. In blood CD8+ and CD4+ T cells, TCR beta underwent sequencing.

The receptor was derived from a human donor with multiple sclerosis. The source material was CD8+ T cells from PBMCs. The chain uses TRBV11-2 and TRBJ2-3; TRBD2 matches at 12 bases. This chain's CDR3 is CASSPWTSGGTDTQYF. The CDR3 coding sequence is TGTGCCAGCAGCCCCTGGACTAGCGGGGGCACAGATACGCAGTATTTT.